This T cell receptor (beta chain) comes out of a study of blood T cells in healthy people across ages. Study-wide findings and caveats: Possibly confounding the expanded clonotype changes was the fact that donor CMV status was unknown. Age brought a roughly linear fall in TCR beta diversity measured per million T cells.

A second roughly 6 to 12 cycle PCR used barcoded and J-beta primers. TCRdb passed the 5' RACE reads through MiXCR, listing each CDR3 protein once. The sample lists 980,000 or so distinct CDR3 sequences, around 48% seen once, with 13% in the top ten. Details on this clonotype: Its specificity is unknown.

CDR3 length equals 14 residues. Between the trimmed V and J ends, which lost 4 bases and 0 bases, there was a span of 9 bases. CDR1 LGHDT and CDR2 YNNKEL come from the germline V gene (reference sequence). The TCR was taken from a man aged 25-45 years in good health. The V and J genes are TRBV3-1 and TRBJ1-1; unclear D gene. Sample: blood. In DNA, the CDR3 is TGTGCCAGCAGCCCCCAGGATATGAACACTGAAGCTTTCTTT. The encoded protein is CASSPQDMNTEAFF.